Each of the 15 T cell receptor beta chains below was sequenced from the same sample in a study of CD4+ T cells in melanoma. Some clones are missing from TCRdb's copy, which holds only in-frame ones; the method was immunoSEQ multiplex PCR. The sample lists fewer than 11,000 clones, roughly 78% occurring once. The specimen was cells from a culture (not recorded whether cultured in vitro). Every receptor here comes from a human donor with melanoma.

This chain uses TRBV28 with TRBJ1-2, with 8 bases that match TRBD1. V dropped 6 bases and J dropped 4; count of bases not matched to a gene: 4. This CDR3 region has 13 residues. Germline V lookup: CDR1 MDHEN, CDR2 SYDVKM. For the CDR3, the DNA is TGTGCCAGCAGAATTGACAGGGGCTATGGCTACACCTTC. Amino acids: CASRIDRGYGYTF.

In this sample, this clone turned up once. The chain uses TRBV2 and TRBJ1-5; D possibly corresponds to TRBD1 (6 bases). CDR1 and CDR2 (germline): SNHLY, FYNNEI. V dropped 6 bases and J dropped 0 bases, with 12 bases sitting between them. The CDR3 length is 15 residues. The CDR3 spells CASRKTGYSNQPQHF. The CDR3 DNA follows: TGTGCCAGCAGGAAAACAGGGTATAGCAATCAGCCCCAGCATTTT.

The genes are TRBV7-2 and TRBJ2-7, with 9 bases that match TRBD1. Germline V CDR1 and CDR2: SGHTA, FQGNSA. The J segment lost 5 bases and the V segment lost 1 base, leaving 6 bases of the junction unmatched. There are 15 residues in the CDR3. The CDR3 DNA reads TGTGCCAGCAGCTTAGTTGGGGACAGGGCAGACGAGCAGTACTTC. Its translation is CASSLVGDRADEQYF.

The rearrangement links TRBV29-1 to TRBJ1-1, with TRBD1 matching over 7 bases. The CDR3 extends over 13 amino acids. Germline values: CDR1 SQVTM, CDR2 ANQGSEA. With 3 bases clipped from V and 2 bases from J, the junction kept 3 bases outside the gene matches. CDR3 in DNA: TGCAGCGTTGAGAGACAGGGCAACACTGAAGCTTTCTTT. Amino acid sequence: CSVERQGNTEAFF.

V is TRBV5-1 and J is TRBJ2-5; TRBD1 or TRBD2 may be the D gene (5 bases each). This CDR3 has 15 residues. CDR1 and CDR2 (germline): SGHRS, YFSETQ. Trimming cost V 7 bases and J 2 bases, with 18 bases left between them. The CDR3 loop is CASSPYGAPQETQYF. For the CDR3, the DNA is TGCGCCAGCTCGCCCTACGGGGCACCGCAAGAGACCCAGTACTTC. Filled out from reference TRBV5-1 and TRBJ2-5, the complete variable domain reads KAGVTQTPRYLIKTRGQQVTLSCSPISGHRSVSWYQQTPGQGLQFLFEYFSETQRNKGNFPGRFSGRQFSNSRSEMNVSTLELGDSALYLCASSPYGAPQETQYFGPGTRLLVL.

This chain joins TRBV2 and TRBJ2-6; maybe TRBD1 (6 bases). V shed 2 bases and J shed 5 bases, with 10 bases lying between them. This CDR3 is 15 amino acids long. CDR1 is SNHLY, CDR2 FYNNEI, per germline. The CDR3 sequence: CASSESGAWANVLTF. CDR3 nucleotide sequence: TGTGCCAGCAGTGAATCAGGGGCCTGGGCCAACGTCCTGACTTTC.

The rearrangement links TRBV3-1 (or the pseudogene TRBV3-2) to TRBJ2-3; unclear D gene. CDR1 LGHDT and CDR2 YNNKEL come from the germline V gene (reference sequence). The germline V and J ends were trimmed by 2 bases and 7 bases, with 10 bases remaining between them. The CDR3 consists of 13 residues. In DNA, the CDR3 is TGTGCCAGCAGCCAACCCTTGGCGCATACGCAGTATTTT. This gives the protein CASSQPLAHTQYF.

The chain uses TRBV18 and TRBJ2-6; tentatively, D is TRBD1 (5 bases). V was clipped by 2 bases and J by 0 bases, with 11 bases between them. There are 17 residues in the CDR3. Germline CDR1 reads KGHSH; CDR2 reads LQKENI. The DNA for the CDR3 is TGTGCCAGCTCACCATACAGGACGTACTCTGGGGCCAACGTCCTGACTTTC. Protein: CASSPYRTYSGANVLTF.

The CDR3 bases are TGTGCCTGGAGTTCTCAGCGGGGCCCGAGCTATGGCTACACCTTC. It yields the protein CAWSSQRGPSYGYTF. This rearrangement joins TRBV30 to TRBJ1-2, with a possible D match to TRBD1 (5 bases). The germline V gene has CDR1 GTSNPN and CDR2 SVGIG (reference sequence). V was pared by 2 bases and J by 4 bases, with 17 bases between. The CDR3 totals 15 residues.

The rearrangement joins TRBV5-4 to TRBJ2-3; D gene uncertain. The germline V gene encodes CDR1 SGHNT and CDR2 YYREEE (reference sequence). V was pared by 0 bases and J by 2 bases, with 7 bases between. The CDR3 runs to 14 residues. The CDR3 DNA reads TGTGCCAGCAGCTTGGGACCCAACACAGATACGCAGTATTTT. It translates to CASSLGPNTDTQYF.

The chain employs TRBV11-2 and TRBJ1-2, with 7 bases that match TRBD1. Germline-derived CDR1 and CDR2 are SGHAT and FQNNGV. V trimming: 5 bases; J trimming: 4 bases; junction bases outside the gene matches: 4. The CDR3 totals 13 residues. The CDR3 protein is CASSLTGSYGYTF. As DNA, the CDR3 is TGTGCCAGCAGCCTGACAGGGTCCTATGGCTACACCTTC.

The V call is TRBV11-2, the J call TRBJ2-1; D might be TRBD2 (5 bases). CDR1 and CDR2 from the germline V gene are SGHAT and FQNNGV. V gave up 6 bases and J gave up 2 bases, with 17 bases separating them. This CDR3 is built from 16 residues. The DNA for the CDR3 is TGTGCCAGCAGGCGAGAGGGATTCTCTCCCTACAATGAGCAGTTCTTC. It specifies CASRREGFSPYNEQFF. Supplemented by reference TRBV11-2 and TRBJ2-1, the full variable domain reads EAGVAQSPRYKIIEKRQSVAFWCNPISGHATLYWYQQILGQGPKLLIQFQNNGVVDDSQLPKDRFSAERLKGVDSTLKIQPAKLEDSAVYLCASRREGFSPYNEQFFGPGTRLTVL.

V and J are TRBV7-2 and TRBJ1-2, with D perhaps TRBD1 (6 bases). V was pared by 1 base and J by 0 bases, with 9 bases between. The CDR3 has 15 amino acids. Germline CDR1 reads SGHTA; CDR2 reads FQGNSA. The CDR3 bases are TGTGCCAGCAGCTTAGGGGGGGCCTCTAACTATGGCTACACCTTC. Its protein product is CASSLGGASNYGYTF.

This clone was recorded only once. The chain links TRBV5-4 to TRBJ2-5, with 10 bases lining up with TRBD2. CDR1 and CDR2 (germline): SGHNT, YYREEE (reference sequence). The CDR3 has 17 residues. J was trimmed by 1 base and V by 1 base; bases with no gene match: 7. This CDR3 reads CASSLRGLAVIQETQYF. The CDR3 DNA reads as TGTGCCAGCAGCTTGAGAGGACTAGCGGTAATCCAAGAGACCCAGTACTTC.

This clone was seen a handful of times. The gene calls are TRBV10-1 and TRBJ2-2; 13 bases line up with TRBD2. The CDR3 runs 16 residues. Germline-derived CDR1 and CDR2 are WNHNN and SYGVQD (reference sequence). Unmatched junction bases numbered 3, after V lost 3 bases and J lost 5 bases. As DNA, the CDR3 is TGCGCCAGCAGTGAAGGACTAGCGGGGGTAACCGGGGAGCTGTTTTTT. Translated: CASSEGLAGVTGELFF.